This entry lists 19 T cell receptor beta chains sequenced from one sample in a study of T cells after posttransplantation cyclophosphamide. Sequenced by immunoSEQ multiplex PCR; TCRdb stores in-frame clones only, minus some. Sampling found tens of thousands of clones, none seen once. Sequences were obtained from PBMCs. The receptors here all came from a man aged 40-55 years in good health, CMV-negative, and a related stem cell transplant donor.

The chain recombines TRBV5-1 with TRBJ2-5, with 10 positions matching TRBD2. Losses at the gene ends were 4 bases for V and 1 base for J; bases not matched to a gene: 10. The germline V gene has CDR1 SGHRS and CDR2 YFSETQ. This CDR3 is 17 amino acids long. In DNA form, the CDR3 reads TGCGCCAGCAGCCCCTGGGGTAGCGGGGGGCCCCAAGAGACCCAGTACTTC. It specifies CASSPWGSGGPQETQYF.

This clone was counted many times. The gene calls are TRBV5-1 and TRBJ1-1; 7 bases line up with TRBD1. CDR1 and CDR2 (germline): SGHRS, YFSETQ. The V segment lost 4 bases and the J segment 1 base; nucleotides outside the gene matches: 4. This CDR3 region has 14 residues. The chain's CDR3 is CASSHTGANTEAFF. The CDR3, as DNA: TGCGCCAGCAGCCATACAGGGGCGAACACTGAAGCTTTCTTT.

This clone was seen at least ten times. The V gene is TRBV5-6, the J gene TRBJ2-3; a weak D match, TRBD2 (5 bases). CDR1 is SGHDT, CDR2 YYEEEE, per germline. The CDR3 contains 13 residues. Trimming left V 5 bases short and J 4 bases short, with 11 bases between. The CDR3 loop is CASSLERSDTQYF. The CDR3 coding sequence is TGTGCCAGCAGTTTAGAGCGGTCAGATACGCAGTATTTT.

At least ten counts were recorded for this clone. The chain couples TRBV13 to TRBJ2-7, with TRBD1 as a possible D gene (6 bases). The V end was cut by 4 bases, the J end by 1 base, with 11 bases between. Germline V lookup: CDR1 PRHDT, CDR2 FYEKMQ (reference sequence). The CDR3 sequence is 14 residues long. The CDR3 DNA is TGTGCCAGCAGCTACCAGACAGGTTCCTACGAGCAGTACTTC. It yields the protein CASSYQTGSYEQYF.

This clone occurred many times. The identical CDR3 is also encoded by other nucleotide sequences in the sample. The CDR3 loop reads CASSAGQGSYGYTF. For the CDR3, the DNA is TGTGCCAGCAGCGCGGGACAGGGGTCCTATGGCTACACCTTC. The chain links TRBV2 to TRBJ1-2, with 10 bases that match TRBD1. Germline V gene lookup returns CDR1 SNHLY and CDR2 FYNNEI. The CDR3 runs 14 residues. Trimming at V came to 6 bases and at J to 4 bases, leaving 5 bases not matched to a gene.

Many counts were recorded for this clone. The rearrangement links TRBV19 to TRBJ1-2, with D possibly being TRBD1 (6 bases). The V gene's germline CDR1 is LNHDA and CDR2 SQIVND (reference sequence). The CDR3 extends over 14 amino acids. V was shortened by 4 bases and J by 6 bases, with 15 bases between the two germline ends. The CDR3 DNA follows: TGTGCCAGTAGTACTCGACGGGACATCGATGGCTACACCTTC. Translating it yields CASSTRRDIDGYTF.

The sample holds many counts of this clone. This chain uses TRBV11-3 with TRBJ2-5; 8 bases match TRBD2. CDR1 SGHNT and CDR2 YENEEA come from the germline V gene. This CDR3 is built from 14 residues. Losses at the gene ends were 2 bases for V and 3 bases for J; bases not matched to a gene: 2. CDR3 nucleotides: TGTGCCAGCAGCTTACAGCGGGGGAAAGAGACCCAGTACTTC. Its protein product is CASSLQRGKETQYF.

This clone was seen at least ten times. This chain links TRBV27 with TRBJ2-3; 14 bases align to TRBD2. The germline V gene encodes CDR1 MNHEY and CDR2 SMNVEV (reference sequence). Trimming at V came to 6 bases and at J to 2 bases, leaving 7 bases not matched to a gene. This CDR3 has 17 residues. CDR3 residues: CASRPGLAGEYTDTQYF. Here the CDR3 DNA reads TGTGCCAGCAGACCGGGACTAGCGGGAGAGTACACAGATACGCAGTATTTT.

The chain recombines TRBV9 with TRBJ2-3; 8 nucleotides line up with TRBD2. The junction had 4 bases not matched to a gene; V was cut back by 0 bases and J by 4 bases. Per the germline V gene, CDR1 is SGDLS and CDR2 is YYNGEE. CDR3 length: 15 residues. CDR3 region: CASSVAGGGPDTQYF. CDR3 sequence (DNA): TGTGCCAGCAGCGTAGCCGGGGGGGGGCCAGATACGCAGTATTTT.

This clone was seen at least ten times. The chain combines TRBV29-1 with TRBJ2-1, with a weak D call TRBD2 (5 bases). CDR1 is SQVTM and CDR2 is ANQGSEA in the germline V gene. The CDR3 spans 10 residues. V was clipped by 8 bases and J by 7 bases, with 9 bases between them. This CDR3 reads CSTPGNEQFF. Here the CDR3 DNA reads TGCAGCACCCCGGGGAATGAGCAGTTCTTC.

This clone was seen only a few times. The CDR3 protein is CASSPLGGETQYF. As DNA, the CDR3 is TGTGCCAGCTCACCACTAGGGGGAGAGACCCAGTACTTC. The rearrangement links TRBV18 to TRBJ2-5; TRBD1 might be the D (6 bases). CDR3 length: 13 amino acids. CDR1 and CDR2 from the germline V gene are KGHSH and LQKENI. V lost 1 base, J lost 4 bases, and 7 bases lay in between.

This clone was seen repeatedly, ten times or more. The chain joins TRBV7-2 to TRBJ2-1, with a tentative D call TRBD2 (6 bases). CDR1 and CDR2 (germline): SGHTA, FQGNSA. The CDR3 has 15 residues. The V and J ends lost 6 bases and 5 bases respectively, with 17 bases between them. In nucleotides, the CDR3 is TGTGCCAGCAGTCCGGGGACTCAGCCCCACAATGAGCAGTTCTTC. Encoded protein: CASSPGTQPHNEQFF.

This clone was picked up many times. V and J are TRBV2 and TRBJ1-5, with 9 bases matching TRBD1. This CDR3 is built from 15 residues. Germline CDR1 and CDR2: SNHLY and FYNNEI. V lost 4 bases to trimming and J lost 0 bases; unmatched junction nucleotides: 1. The CDR3 DNA follows: TGTGCCAGCAGTGGGGACAGGGCTAGCAATCAGCCCCAGCATTTT. Encoded protein: CASSGDRASNQPQHF.

This clone has ten or more counts. This chain links TRBV11-2 with TRBJ2-1; 11 bases map to TRBD2. In germline, CDR1 is SGHAT, CDR2 FQNNGV. V dropped 2 bases and J dropped 2; count of bases not matched to a gene: 8. The CDR3 runs 18 residues. This CDR3 is CASSLRVLLAGAYNEQFF. In nucleotides, the CDR3 is TGTGCCAGCAGCTTAAGGGTCCTACTAGCGGGGGCCTACAATGAGCAGTTCTTC.

This clone was seen repeatedly, ten times or more. V is TRBV7-9 and J is TRBJ1-1, with D perhaps matching TRBD1 (6 bases). Germline V CDR1 and CDR2: SEHNR, FQNEAQ (reference sequence). Between the trimmed V and J ends, which lost 2 bases and 2 bases, there was a span of 9 bases. The CDR3 is 14 residues long. The DNA for the CDR3 is TGTGCCAGCAGCTTACAGGGGATAAACACTGAAGCTTTCTTT. It specifies CASSLQGINTEAFF.

The chain links TRBV27 to TRBJ2-7; possible D gene TRBD1, 6 bases. V gave up 3 bases and J gave up 6 bases, with 15 bases separating them. The CDR3 has 14 residues. CDR1 is MNHEY and CDR2 is SMNVEV in the germline V gene (reference sequence). CDR3 region: CASSFSYREGEQYF. In DNA form, the CDR3 reads TGTGCCAGCAGTTTTTCCTACAGGGAAGGCGAGCAGTACTTC.

The chain joins TRBV7-2 to TRBJ2-5; tentative D call: TRBD1 (5 bases). Germline V CDR1 and CDR2: SGHTA, FQGNSA. CDR3 size: 16 residues. Deletions cut 2 bases from V and 3 bases from J, with 16 bases between. CDR3 residues: CASSLPRGVGEETQYF. The CDR3 nucleotides read TGTGCCAGCAGCTTACCTAGGGGCGTCGGCGAAGAGACCCAGTACTTC.

This clone appeared many times. The V call is TRBV6-1, the J call TRBJ1-6, with D perhaps TRBD1 (6 bases). The CDR3 is made up of 15 amino acids. V was pared by 5 bases and J by 7 bases, with 15 bases between. The germline gives CDR1 MNHNS, CDR2 SASEGT. CDR3 nucleotides: TGTGCCAGCAGTTCCAACAGGGTTGGGAATTCACCCCTCCACTTT. The encoded protein is CASSSNRVGNSPLHF.

In this sample, this clone turned up many times. V usage is TRBV7-6 and J usage is TRBJ1-5, with no clear D. The CDR3 has 12 amino acids. V lost 3 bases and J lost 7, with 7 bases in between. Germline CDR1 is SGHVS and CDR2 is FNYEAQ. The DNA of the CDR3 is TGTGCCAGCAGCTTCCTTGGCCAGCCCCAGCATTTT. Translated: CASSFLGQPQHF. Combining the CDR3 with reference TRBV7-6 and TRBJ1-5 gives the whole variable domain GAGVSQSPRYKVTKRGQDVALRCDPISGHVSLYWYRQALGQGPEFLTYFNYEAQQDKSGLPNDRFSAERPEGSISTLTIQRTEQRDSAMYRCASSFLGQPQHFGDGTRLSIL.